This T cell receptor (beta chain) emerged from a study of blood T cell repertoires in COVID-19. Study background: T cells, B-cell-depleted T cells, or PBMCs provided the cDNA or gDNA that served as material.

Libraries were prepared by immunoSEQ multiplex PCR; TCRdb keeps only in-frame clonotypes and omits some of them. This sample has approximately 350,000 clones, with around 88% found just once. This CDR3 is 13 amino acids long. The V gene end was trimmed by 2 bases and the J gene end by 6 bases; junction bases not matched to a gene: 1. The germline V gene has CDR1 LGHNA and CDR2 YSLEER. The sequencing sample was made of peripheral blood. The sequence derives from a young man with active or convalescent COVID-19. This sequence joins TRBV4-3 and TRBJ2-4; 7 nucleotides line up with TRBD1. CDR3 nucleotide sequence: TGCGCCAGCAGCCAAACAGGGGTAAACATTCAGTACTTC. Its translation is CASSQTGVNIQYF.